The clone carrying this T cell receptor (beta chain) appeared a few times. Antigen unknown. The source of the sample is a study of regulatory T cells in long-lasting Graves disease. General study findings and limits: Between persistent patients, 2,500 to 3,500 public clonotypes were shared, exceeding the roughly 1,000 shared between new patients.

TCR beta libraries were built with iRepertoire HTBI primers and Arm-PCR of CDR3 regions. TCRdb called the multiplex PCR reads again in MiXCR, with one record for every CDR3 protein. The sample gives 400,000 to 550,000 distinct CDR3 sequences, around 15% of which show up once; about a quarter is in the top ten. The CDR3 runs to 17 residues. V lost 1 base and J lost 1; bases outside the gene matches: 5. CDR1 is LGHNA and CDR2 is YNFKEQ in the germline V gene. The time point denotes: newly diagnosed GD, antithyroid drugs for less than 3 months. From PBMCs, RNA was extracted and then used to make the TCR library. These data were likewise used in another study, on T cells in Graves' hyperthyroidism and ophthalmopathy. That work states: Together with thyroid ultrasound, orbital computed tomography, serum thyroxine and TRAb, clinical symptoms were used for diagnoses. Researchers found most expanded thyroid clonotypes above 0.001 in blood as well.

The source is a woman aged 18-29 years with Graves disease. The specimen was peripheral blood mononuclear cells (PBMCs), collected at new diagnosis, from a patient treated with antithyroid drugs. The rearrangement uses TRBV4-2 and TRBJ2-2; 8 bases fit TRBD2. The CDR3 nucleotides read TGTGCCAGCAGCCAAGCCCTTAGCGGGGTGAACACCGGGGAGCTGTTTTTT. This gives the protein CASSQALSGVNTGELFF.